This TCR beta chain was sequenced in a study of cytomegalovirus exposure and HLA in healthy donors (dated by TCRdb to 2016 to 2017). As for the study more broadly: In an earlier analysis of some 550 of the donors, about 270 Gb of sequence data and roughly 100 million unique TCR beta sequences from 180 million or so T cells were reported. An earlier analysis of nearly 600 of the donors applied high-throughput TCR beta sequencing to assess whether each TCR beta V gene segment acted as functional or pseudogenic. The genetic ancestry cluster associated with self-reported Caucasian donors included over 65% of the approximately 430 genotyped donors. Roughly 5 DR-DQ haplotypes were handled as single units for association and clustering, since linkage in the cohort was strong. Every discovery cohort repertoire had been produced on one sequencing platform. Rather than using new phenotypic data, the later analysis identified candidate immune exposures from TCR beta sequences and from how often those sequences occurred across donors. The aim of the study was to test whether cataloging public T cell receptors could identify signatures of past pathogen exposure. An early release that covered around 590 HLA-typed donors contained approximately 300 gigabases of sequencing data and roughly 84 million unique TCR sequences. Typing coverage differed by locus: A, B, C, DRB1 and DQB1 were typed in roughly 620-630 donors, DQA1 in 500 to 550, DPA1 in some 610, and DPB1 in 472. HLA typing covered class I and class II loci at four-digit resolution. In addition to the first cohort of 666 subjects, a separate validation cohort of about 120 different subjects was used. In a later genetic analysis, genome-wide SNP genotypes for 398 of the 666 donors were used, and that subset was treated as a discovery cohort. High-throughput TCR immunosequencing, statistical association of individual TCRs with disease status, and machine learning were combined to predict cytomegalovirus infection status. A later analysis re-examined previously published TCR beta repertoires from over 500 donors and added high-resolution HLA genotyping to investigate patterns of TCR occurrence. Donor age, sex, ethnicity and CMV serostatus were compiled alongside the repertoire data. Across around 400 genotyped donors of the cohort, an average of about 200,000 unique TCR beta nucleotide sequences per donor were sequenced, and roughly a sixth of those sequences were non-productive. The T cell repertoires of under 750 subjects were profiled by immunosequencing and related to cytomegalovirus serostatus.

CDR1 SGHTA and CDR2 FQGTGA were looked up in the germline V gene. V and J lose 1 base and 5 bases, and a span of 14 bases separates them. The CDR3 holds 15 amino acids from the cysteine to the phenylalanine. Just CDR3 DNA is preserved here, 45 bases in frame from base 1. On this clone: Its antigen is still unknown. No quality values exist for individual bases; no much larger clone is one base distant.

The library was made by the immunoSEQ multiplex PCR assay. The multiplex PCR relied on a mix of 60 forward primers for TCR Vbeta segments and 13 reverse primers for TCR Jbeta segments. The CDR3 region of rearranged TCR beta genes was amplified from genomic DNA with a multiplex PCR assay. On the Illumina HiSeq System, the amplified TCR beta libraries were sequenced as 87-base-pair reads. On the study's bioinformatics: A later analysis tallied roughly 76 million unique TCR beta chains across the 610 or so repertoires, and roughly 11 million of those chains were shared by two or more donors. To remove PCR and sequencing errors, raw reads were error-corrected and collapsed into unique sequences using a nearest-neighbor algorithm that merged closely related sequences. Alignment of CDR3 sequences to IMGT reference sequences was used to assign V, D and J gene segments. For a sequence to be retained, a match of at least six nucleotides to both a V gene segment and a J gene segment was required. Rearrangements were called productive when the CDR3 lacked stop codons and stayed in frame with V and J; all others were non-productive. CDR3 was defined according to IMGT convention as the region running from the second conserved V-encoded cysteine to the conserved J-encoded phenylalanine. Sequences without an unambiguous match to a single V gene segment were excluded from the earlier analysis of over 500 of the donors. In an earlier analysis of approximately 610 of the donors, V segments were called functional above 56.7% productive rearrangements and were called segregating when the between-donor standard deviation exceeded 5%. To diagnose cytomegalovirus status from the catalog of TCR beta chain sequences, a statistical classification framework was built. V and J gene assignment, in a later analysis, came from comparing TCR nucleotide sequences with IMGT/GENE-DB human TR gene sequences. Using the TCRdist pipeline, a later analysis assigned CDR3 sequences along with most-parsimonious VDJ recombination scenarios. A later analysis defined each TCR beta chain by its CDR3 amino acid sequence plus V-gene family, and excluded reads lacking a unique V-gene family. A later analysis removed 550 to 650 highly shared, low-generation-probability nucleotide sequences to deal with suspected cross-contamination and a sequencing artifact. A later analysis calculated a clonal expansion index for each public chain from normalized within-repertoire ranks of inferred template counts. Generation probabilities in a later analysis came from a VDJ recombination model fitted to out-of-frame rearrangements, and those results were checked against IGoR. A later analysis scored TCR-TCR, TCR-HLA and TCR-CMV co-occurrence with hypergeometric tests, applying a repertoire-size bias correction to TCR pairs. To estimate false discovery rates, a later analysis permuted the HLA or CMV assignments 20 times. In a later analysis, co-occurring TCRs were grouped with DBSCAN, and TCRdist sequence similarity was added when clustering was performed within HLA-allele-positive subsets. For co-occurrence clustering, repertoires with fewer than 30,000 or more than 120,000 public chains were excluded, along with 5 or 6 repertoires with anomalous nucleotide sharing. TCRdb took over this immuneACCESS table, retaining in-frame rearrangements with V and J assigned. Such tables are incomplete; in checked studies, under half of the missing clones stem from an unresolved V gene, and the remainder is unexplained. The DNA was the basis for D and trimming; V, J and clone size are from that table. The sample yields about 200,000 clones; approximately 79% were counted once. Together, the top ten hold less than 2% of the sample.

What the research found in general, with its limitations: According to a later analysis, most CMV-associated TCR beta chains appeared to be HLA-restricted, and the HLA associations seemed to be driven largely by CMV exposure. In a later analysis, HLA-associated TCR beta chains were found to be more clonally expanded and to have lower generation probabilities than equally common non-associated chains. According to the authors, the approach could potentially be generalized to other disease states and immunological phenotypes. A further reported finding was that TCR beta sequences accurately predicted the HLA-A and HLA-B alleles for most subjects in the first cohort. Three of the identified cytomegalovirus-associated TCR beta chains were confirmed in vitro to be specific for cytomegalovirus antigens. Some IMGT-functional V segments, including TRBV6-2 and TRBV6-3, could not be told apart with the 87-base-pair reads, so those segments were excluded. At a false discovery rate of 0.05, a later analysis linked 16,000 or so TCR beta sequences to specific HLA alleles. This cohort had only TCR beta chains sequenced, and the lack of alpha or paired-chain data limited which features could be detected. The earlier analysis of approximately 560 of the donors excluded approximately 15 rarely observed V segments, including chromosome 9 orphons, because counts were too low. Roughly uniform sequencing depth across donors was assumed in presence/absence analyses, although this assumption may not hold. Because HLA typing was unavailable for some donors at each locus, only the typed subset was used in association tests. A later analysis found that TCR association rates varied across HLA loci, with DRB1 alleles showing the most associated TCRs and HLA-C alleles the fewest. The only immune exposure information available for the cohort was CMV serostatus. In both the original and validation cohorts, the classifier was reported to diagnose cytomegalovirus status with high specificity and sensitivity. Linkage disequilibrium might explain the correlated functional status among segregating V segments, but an unknown experimental factor could not be excluded. The sequencing pipeline was judged likely to have produced a cluster of highly shared sequence variants as a technical artifact. A later genetic analysis associated a missense DCLRE1C variant with V-gene and J-gene trimming of TCR beta chains, and an independent cohort replicated the association. The study listed approximately 150 TCR beta chains as associated with cytomegalovirus. Broadly in line with IMGT annotations, most TCR beta V segments showed up in productive rearrangements about 87% or about 30% of the time in an earlier analysis of 450 to 600 of the donors. Strong co-occurrence of HLA alleles, especially DR and DQ, made assigning TCR associations to individual alleles difficult. A later analysis reported that several top co-occurrence clusters appeared linked to parvovirus B19, influenza, CMV and Epstein-Barr virus. Most TCR sequences were observed very rarely across donors, whereas some public TCRs were present in many individuals. According to a later genetic analysis, donors in an Asian-associated ancestry cluster had fewer N-insertions in productive TCRs than the approximately 630-donor mean.

The cohort consisted of some 730 healthy bone marrow donors. At the time of sampling, every cohort member was nominally healthy, though immune exposures that went unrecorded were likely present. The donor was CMV seronegative and belonged to the group of around 400 seronegative cohort members. A peripheral blood sample was provided by each donor, and peripheral blood mononuclear cells were used for TCR beta sequencing. The Qiagen DNeasy Blood Extraction Kit was used to extract genomic DNA from the blood cell samples. Recombination joined TRBV7-3 with TRBJ2-5, and the D gene may be TRBD1, 5 bases matching. Input material: PBMCs. The TCR sequence derives from a male donor in good health and CMV-seronegative. The CDR3 reads as follows: CASSLMPGSWETQYF. The DNA reads as follows: TGTGCCAGCAGCTTAATGCCAGGGTCTTGGGAGACCCAGTACTTC.